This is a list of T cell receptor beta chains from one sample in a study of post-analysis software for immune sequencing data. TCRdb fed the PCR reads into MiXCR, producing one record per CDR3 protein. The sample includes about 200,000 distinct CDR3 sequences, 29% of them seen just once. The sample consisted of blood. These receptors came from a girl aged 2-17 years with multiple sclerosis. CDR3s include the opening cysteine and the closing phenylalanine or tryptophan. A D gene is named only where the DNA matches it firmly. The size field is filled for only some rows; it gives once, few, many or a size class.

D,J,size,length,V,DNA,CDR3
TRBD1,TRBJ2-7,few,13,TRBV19,TGTGCCAGTAGGCGGACAGGTCAGCCCAAGCAGTACTTC,CASRRTGQPKQYF
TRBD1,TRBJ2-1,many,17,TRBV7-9,TGTGCCAGCAGCTCGGGGTCGTGGACAGGGGGTAAGAATGAGCAGTTCTTC,CASSSGSWTGGKNEQFF
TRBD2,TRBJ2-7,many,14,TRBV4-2,TGTGCCAGCAGCCTCGGGACTAGCGGGTACGAGCAGTACTTC,CASSLGTSGYEQYF
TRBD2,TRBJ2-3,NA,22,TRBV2,TGTGCCAGCAGTTTCCCCCTCGACCGTGGACTAGCGGGGGCCCATGACTACTCCCCGCAGTATTTT,CASSFPLDRGLAGAHDYSPQYF
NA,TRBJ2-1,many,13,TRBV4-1,TGCGCCAGCAGCCAAGTGGGTTTCGGTGAGCAGTTCTTC,CASSQVGFGEQFF
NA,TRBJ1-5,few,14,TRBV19,TGTGCCAGTAGTGACCGGGACACATATCAGCCCCAGCATTTT,CASSDRDTYQPQHF
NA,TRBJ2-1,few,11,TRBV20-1,TGCAGTGCTGGACTGAACAATGAGCAGTTATTC,CSAGLNNEQLF
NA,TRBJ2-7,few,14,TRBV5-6,TGTGCCAGCAGCTTGGTCGGGCAGGGCCACGAGCAGTACTTC,CASSLVGQGHEQYF
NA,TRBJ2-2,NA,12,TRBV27,TGTGCCAGCAGTTGGCGGGGCGGGGAGCTGTTTTTT,CASSWRGGELFF
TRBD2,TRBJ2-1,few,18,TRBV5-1,TGCGCCAGCAGCCAAAGCTTCAGGGCGGGACTACGCTACAATGAGCAGTTCTTC,CASSQSFRAGLRYNEQFF
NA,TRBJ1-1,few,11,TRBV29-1,TGCAGCGTGAGGGAGGGAAGAAGAGCTTTCTTT,CSVREGRRAFF
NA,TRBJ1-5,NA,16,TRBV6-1,TGTGCCAGCGCCTCCGGGACACAGGTGGGAAATCAGCCCCAGCATTTT,CASASGTQVGNQPQHF
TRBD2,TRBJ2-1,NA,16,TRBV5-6,TGTGCCAGCAGCAATAGCGGGGGGGGCCCCTACAATGAACAGTTCTTC,CASSNSGGGPYNEQFF
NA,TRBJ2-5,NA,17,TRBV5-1,TGCGCCAGCAGCCCCCCCAGGGGGGAGGGGGACCAAGAGACCCAGTACTTC,CASSPPRGEGDQETQYF
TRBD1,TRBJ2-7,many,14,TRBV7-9,TGTGCCAGCAGCGGGACAGGGTATACCTACGAGCAGTACTTC,CASSGTGYTYEQYF
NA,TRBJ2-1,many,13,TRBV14,TGTGCCAGCAGCCGTCCGTCCAGCCATGAGCAGTTCTTC,CASSRPSSHEQFF
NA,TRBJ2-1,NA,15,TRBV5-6,TGTGCCAGCAGCTGGGGCCAGGTTTCTTCCGATGAGCAGTTCTTC,CASSWGQVSSDEQFF
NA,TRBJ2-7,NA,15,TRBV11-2,TGTGCCAGCAGCTTAGGTGTGGGACGGACCTACGAGCAGTACTTC,CASSLGVGRTYEQYF
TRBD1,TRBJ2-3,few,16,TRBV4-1,TGCGCCAGCAGCCAGTGGACAGGTTTCGGTCCAGATACGCAGTATTTT,CASSQWTGFGPDTQYF
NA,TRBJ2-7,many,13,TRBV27,TGTGCCAGCAGTTTGCAAGAGTCCTACGAGCAGTACTTC,CASSLQESYEQYF
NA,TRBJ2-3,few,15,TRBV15,TGTGCCACCAGCAGAGTAGGGGCAGGGGCAGATACGCAGTATTTT,CATSRVGAGADTQYF
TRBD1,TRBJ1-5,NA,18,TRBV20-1,TGCAGTGCTCTTTCGGACAGGGCGAATCTCTATAGCAATCAGCCCCAGCATTTT,CSALSDRANLYSNQPQHF
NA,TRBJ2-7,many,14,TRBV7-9,TGTGCCAGCACCCCAGGAGGGCCCCCCTACGAGCAGTACTTC,CASTPGGPPYEQYF
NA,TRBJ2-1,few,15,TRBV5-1,TGCGCCAGCAGCTTGCAGTCGATGGGTGACTTTGAGCAGTTCTTC,CASSLQSMGDFEQFF
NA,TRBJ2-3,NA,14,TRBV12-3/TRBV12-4,TGTGCCAGCAGTTTAGGGGGGCAGGTAGATACGCAGTATTTT,CASSLGGQVDTQYF
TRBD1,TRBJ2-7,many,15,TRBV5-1,TGCGCCAGCAGCACACCTCCGGGACAGCCCTACGAGCAGTACTTC,CASSTPPGQPYEQYF
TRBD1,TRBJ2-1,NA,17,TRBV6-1,TGTGCCAGCAGTGAACGGGGGACAGGGTTTTCCTACAATGAGCAGTTCTTC,CASSERGTGFSYNEQFF
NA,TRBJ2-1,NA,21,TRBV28,TGTGCCAGCAGTCCACAACCTGGACCGACCCGGCTAGCTTCCTCTTACAATGAGCAGTTCTTC,CASSPQPGPTRLASSYNEQFF
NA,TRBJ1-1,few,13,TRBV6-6,TGTGCCAGCACCCGGGGAGGGGGCACTGAAGCTTTCTTT,CASTRGGGTEAFF
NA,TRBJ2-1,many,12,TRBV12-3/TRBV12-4,TGTGCCAGCACCTTCCAACCGAATGAGCAGTTCTTC,CASTFQPNEQFF
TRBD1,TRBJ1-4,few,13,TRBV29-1,TGCAGCGGAAAACAGGGGTTAAATGAAAAACTGTTTTTT,CSGKQGLNEKLFF
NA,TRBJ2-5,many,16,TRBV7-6,TGTGCCAGCAGCTTAGCGCATCGGGGCCTCGTCGAGACCCAGTACTTC,CASSLAHRGLVETQYF
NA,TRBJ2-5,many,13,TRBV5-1,TGCGCCAGCAGCAAAAGGACCCAAGAGACCCAGTACTTC,CASSKRTQETQYF
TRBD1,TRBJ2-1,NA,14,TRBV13,TGTGCCAGCAGCTTGGGGACAGGGTTGGATGAGCAGTTCTTC,CASSLGTGLDEQFF
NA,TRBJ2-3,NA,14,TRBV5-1,TGCGCCAGCAGCTCCGGGGCAGACTCTCGTACGCAGTATTTT,CASSSGADSRTQYF
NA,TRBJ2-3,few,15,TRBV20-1,TGCAGTGCTAGATTTCAGCGGGCTACCACAGATACGCAGTATTTT,CSARFQRATTDTQYF
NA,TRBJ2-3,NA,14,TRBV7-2,TGTGCCAGCAGCCCCGCCGGAAAGCTGGATACGCAGTATTTT,CASSPAGKLDTQYF
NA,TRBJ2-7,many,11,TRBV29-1,TGCAGCGTTGGGACTTACTACGAGCAGTACTTC,CSVGTYYEQYF
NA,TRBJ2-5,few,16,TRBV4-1,TGCGTCAGCAGCCAAGGTCTGGGGACCCACCAAGAGACCCAGTACTTC,CVSSQGLGTHQETQYF
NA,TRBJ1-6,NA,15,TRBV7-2,TGTGCCAGCAGCTTAGTCGCTGGGGGCTGGTCACCCCTCCACTTT,CASSLVAGGWSPLHF
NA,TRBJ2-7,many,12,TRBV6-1,TGTGCCAGCAGTGCGAACAGGGACGAGCAGTACTTC,CASSANRDEQYF
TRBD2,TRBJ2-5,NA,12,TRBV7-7,TGTGCTAGCGGCTTAGCGGGGGAGACCCAGTACTTC,CASGLAGETQYF
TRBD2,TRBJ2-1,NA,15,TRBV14,TGTGCCAGCAGCTATCGGACTAGCGGGAGAGGTGAGCAGTTCTTC,CASSYRTSGRGEQFF
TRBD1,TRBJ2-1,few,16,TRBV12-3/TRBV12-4,TGTGCCAGCAGTTTAGGTGGGACAGCTAGATACAATGAGCAGTTCTTC,CASSLGGTARYNEQFF
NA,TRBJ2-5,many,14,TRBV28,TGTGCCAGCACCCTTGACGGTAGCGGAGAGACCCAGTACTTC,CASTLDGSGETQYF
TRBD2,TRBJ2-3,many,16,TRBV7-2,TGTGCCAGCAGCCGTTACGGACTAGCGGCTACAGATACGCAGTATTTT,CASSRYGLAATDTQYF
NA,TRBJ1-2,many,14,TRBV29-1,TGCAGCGTTGTTCAAGGACAGCTCACCTATGGCTACACCTTC,CSVVQGQLTYGYTF
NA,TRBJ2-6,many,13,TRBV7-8,TGTGCCAGCAGCTTCTCTGGGGCCAACGTCCTGACTTTC,CASSFSGANVLTF
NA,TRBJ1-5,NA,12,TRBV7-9,TGTGCCAGCAGCTACAACTTGGGGGGGGAGCATTTT,CASSYNLGGEHF
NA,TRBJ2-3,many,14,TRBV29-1,TGCAGCGTTGAAGGGGGGGTAGGAGCAGATACGCAGTATTTT,CSVEGGVGADTQYF
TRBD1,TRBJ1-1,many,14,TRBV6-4,TGTGCCAGCAGTGACAAGGGACAGGGTGGAAGGGCTTTCTTT,CASSDKGQGGRAFF
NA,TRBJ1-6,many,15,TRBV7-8,TGTGCCAGCAGATATACCGAGGGATATAATTCACCCCTCCACTTT,CASRYTEGYNSPLHF
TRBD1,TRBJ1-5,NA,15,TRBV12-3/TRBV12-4,TGTGCCAGCAGTTTAGCAGGGGGCTGGGATCAGCCCCAGCATTTT,CASSLAGGWDQPQHF
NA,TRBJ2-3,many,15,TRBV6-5,TGTGCCAGCACCCCAGGCTGGGCTAGCACAGATACGCAGTATTTT,CASTPGWASTDTQYF
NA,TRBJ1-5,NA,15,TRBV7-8,TGTGCCAGCAGCCAGGGGCCAGGGAGCAATCAGCCCCGGCATTTT,CASSQGPGSNQPRHF